The 9 T cell receptor beta chains below all came from one sample that was sequenced in a study of blood T cell repertoires in COVID-19. Assay: immunoSEQ multiplex PCR; the TCRdb copy retains only in-frame clones and omits some. The repertoire holds some 83,000 clones, with roughly 88% as singletons. The sequenced sample consisted of peripheral blood. These receptors came from a man aged 50-59 years with active COVID-19.

J is TRBJ2-7 and V is TRBV6-6, with 8 bases aligning to TRBD1. Germline CDR1 MNHNY, CDR2 SVGAGI (reference sequence). This CDR3 has 14 residues. Trimming removed 2 bases from V and 4 bases from J; junction bases left unmatched: 4. CDR3 protein: CASSYQDRVYEQYF. The CDR3 DNA is TGTGCCAGCAGTTACCAGGACAGGGTGTACGAGCAGTACTTC.

This chain connects TRBV7-9 to TRBJ1-1; D uncertain. V lost 3 bases to trimming and J lost 6 bases, with 14 bases between them. The germline V gene encodes CDR1 SEHNR and CDR2 FQNEAQ (reference sequence). This CDR3 spans 14 amino acids. The CDR3 sequence is CASSLEEITPEAFF. The DNA for the CDR3 is TGTGCCAGCAGCTTGGAGGAGATAACCCCTGAAGCTTTCTTT.

CDR3 DNA: TGTGCCTGGAGCGGACTAGGGACAATCCTCCACTTT. It yields the protein CAWSGLGTILHF. The rearrangement uses TRBV30 and TRBJ1-6; possible D gene TRBD1, 6 bases. This CDR3 is built from 12 residues. CDR1 is GTSNPN and CDR2 is SVGIG in the germline V gene (reference sequence). V lost 3 bases and J lost 15, with 15 bases in between.

The chain is built from TRBV9 and TRBJ2-3; 12 bases fit TRBD2. Germline V gene sequence: CDR1 SGDLS, CDR2 YYNGEE. The CDR3 totals 16 residues. The J segment lost 6 bases and the V segment lost 4 bases, leaving 9 bases of the junction unmatched. CDR3 loop: CASSPGLAGRGDTQYF. The CDR3 nucleotides read TGTGCCAGCAGCCCGGGACTAGCGGGTCGAGGGGATACGCAGTATTTT.

The chain carries TRBV28 and TRBJ1-3, with 7 bases matching TRBD1. Losses at the gene ends were 6 bases for V and 0 bases for J; bases not matched to a gene: 5. Per the germline V gene, CDR1 is MDHEN and CDR2 is SYDVKM. This CDR3 spans 15 amino acids. The CDR3 protein is CASRAGTASGNTIYF. CDR3 DNA: TGTGCCAGCAGGGCTGGGACAGCCTCTGGAAACACCATATATTTT.

This clone was seen once. The J gene is TRBJ1-1, the V gene TRBV19; D may be TRBD1 (6 bases). The CDR3 consists of 14 residues. Trimming removed 5 bases from V and 2 bases from J, with 12 bases in between. CDR1 and CDR2 from the germline V gene are LNHDA and SQIVND (reference sequence). The CDR3 DNA follows: TGTGCCAGTAGTCCGGGGACAACCAACACTGAAGCTTTCTTT. Its protein product is CASSPGTTNTEAFF.

This clone was seen a handful of times. The chain carries TRBV6-4 and TRBJ1-1, with 9 bases aligning to TRBD1. The CDR3 runs 16 residues. With V trimmed by 4 bases and J by 1 base, 7 bases remained unmatched. Per the germline V gene, CDR1 is MRHNA and CDR2 is SNTAGT. The CDR3 region is CASSVTGGLRNTEAFF. The CDR3 DNA reads TGTGCCAGCAGTGTTACAGGGGGCCTTCGGAACACTGAAGCTTTCTTT.

J is TRBJ1-3 and V is TRBV7-2; possibly TRBD1 for D (5 bases). In germline, CDR1 is SGHTA, CDR2 FQGNSA. This CDR3 region has 15 residues. The V end lost 4 bases, the J end lost 3 bases, and 13 bases lay between the germline ends. CDR3 residues: CASSSVQGSGNTIYF. The DNA for the CDR3 is TGTGCCAGCAGCTCTGTCCAGGGAAGTGGAAACACCATATATTTT.

This chain connects TRBV6-2 or TRBV6-3 to TRBJ1-3, with a weak D call TRBD1 (5 bases). CDR3 length equals 18 residues. Looked up from germline, CDR1 is MNHEY and CDR2 is SVGEGT. V was shortened by 6 bases and J by 0 bases, with 21 bases between the two germline ends. The CDR3 loop is CASSKAPGLIRSGNTIYF. For the CDR3, the DNA is TGTGCCAGCAGCAAAGCGCCGGGACTCATCCGCTCTGGAAACACCATATATTTT.